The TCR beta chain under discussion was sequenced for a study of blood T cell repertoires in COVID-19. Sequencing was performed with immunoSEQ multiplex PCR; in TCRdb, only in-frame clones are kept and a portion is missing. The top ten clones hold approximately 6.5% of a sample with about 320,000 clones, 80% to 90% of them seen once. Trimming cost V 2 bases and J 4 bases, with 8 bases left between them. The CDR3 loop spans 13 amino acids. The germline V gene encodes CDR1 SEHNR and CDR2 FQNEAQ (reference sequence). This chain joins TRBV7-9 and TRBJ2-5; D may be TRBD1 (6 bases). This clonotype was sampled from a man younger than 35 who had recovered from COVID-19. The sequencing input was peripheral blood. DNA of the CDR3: TGTGCCAGCAGCTTAAGGGGGTCAGAGACCCAGTACTTC. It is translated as CASSLRGSETQYF.